What follows are 14 T cell receptor beta chains derived from one specimen sequenced in a study of T cell responses to AZD1222 COVID-19 vaccine. Some clones are missing from TCRdb's copy, which holds only in-frame ones; the method was immunoSEQ multiplex PCR. The sample holds some 110,000 clones, 89% seen once. The material was peripheral blood, obtained 28 days after the second AZD1222 dose. The receptors shown here come from an adult who received the AZD1222 COVID-19 vaccine.

The chain joins TRBV11-2 to TRBJ1-1; D call uncertain. The germline V gene encodes CDR1 SGHAT and CDR2 FQNNGV. V dropped 0 bases and J dropped 6 bases, with 8 bases sitting between them. The CDR3 is 13 residues long. The CDR3 loop is CASSLERFAEAFF. The CDR3 bases are TGTGCCAGCAGCTTAGAGAGGTTCGCTGAAGCTTTCTTT. Looking up the rest from reference TRBV11-2 and TRBJ1-1 gives the full variable domain: EAGVAQSPRYKIIEKRQSVAFWCNPISGHATLYWYQQILGQGPKLLIQFQNNGVVDDSQLPKDRFSAERLKGVDSTLKIQPAKLEDSAVYLCASSLERFAEAFFGQGTRLTVV.

This clone has just a few counts. J is TRBJ2-1 and V is TRBV3-1 (or the pseudogene TRBV3-2); TRBD2 aligns across 7 bases. In germline, CDR1 is LGHDT, CDR2 YNNKEL (reference sequence). V gave up 1 base and J gave up 0 bases; unmatched junction bases: 6. CDR3 size: 17 residues. Here the CDR3 DNA reads TGTGCCAGCAGCCAAGTAAAGGGCGGGAGCTCCTACAATGAGCAGTTCTTC. This gives the protein CASSQVKGGSSYNEQFF.

The chain joins TRBV4-1 to TRBJ1-2; D is possibly TRBD1 (6 bases). This CDR3 region has 14 residues. The germline V and J ends were trimmed by 4 bases and 4 bases, with 13 bases remaining between them. Per the germline V gene, CDR1 is MGHRA and CDR2 is YSYEKL. CDR3 coding DNA: TGCGCCAGCAGCCTCGACAGGAGGGTCTATGGCTACACCTTC. It translates to CASSLDRRVYGYTF.

This sequence joins TRBV10-3 and TRBJ2-1; 7 nucleotides match TRBD1. The CDR3 spans 13 residues. Germline CDR1 is ENHRY and CDR2 is SYGVKD. Trimming removed 2 bases from V and 9 bases from J; junction bases left unmatched: 4. CDR3 residues: CAISEGHRGEQFF. As DNA, the CDR3 is TGTGCCATCAGTGAGGGTCACAGGGGTGAGCAGTTCTTC.

The V and J genes are TRBV3-1 (or the pseudogene TRBV3-2) and TRBJ1-5, with D possibly being TRBD1 (6 bases). Trimming removed 4 bases from V and 5 bases from J, with 12 bases in between. The CDR3 has 14 amino acids. The germline CDR1 and CDR2 sequences are LGHDT and YNNKEL (reference sequence). In DNA, the CDR3 is TGTGCCAGCAGCCTTACAGGGAGCGATCAGCCCCAGCATTTT. It codes for CASSLTGSDQPQHF.

The chain uses TRBV18 and TRBJ1-4, with D possibly matching TRBD1 (6 bases). Trimming removed 6 bases from V and 3 bases from J, with 14 bases in between. The CDR3 sequence is 15 residues long. Germline CDR1 KGHSH, CDR2 LQKENI. The CDR3 protein is CASSLGRGPNEKLFF. Here the CDR3 DNA reads TGTGCCAGCTCCCTGGGCAGGGGACCTAATGAAAAACTGTTTTTT.

The sample holds one count of this clone. The chain joins TRBV2 to TRBJ2-5; D gene uncertain. Trimming took off 5 bases at V and 5 bases at J, with 12 bases between the two ends. This CDR3 is 13 amino acids long. The germline V gene encodes CDR1 SNHLY and CDR2 FYNNEI. The CDR3 region has the DNA TGTGCCAGCAGTACCAGGCCGTTGGAGACCCAGTACTTC. Translation: CASSTRPLETQYF. Full variable domain (outside the CDR3, taken from reference TRBV2 and TRBJ2-5): EPEVTQTPSHQVTQMGQEVILRCVPISNHLYFYWYRQILGQKVEFLVSFYNNEISEKSEIFDDQFSVERPDGSNFTLKIRSTKLEDSAMYFCASSTRPLETQYFGPGTRLLVL.

Here the CDR3 DNA reads TGTGCCAGCAGAGGACAGGCAAACGAGCAGTACTTC. This gives the protein CASRGQANEQYF. The rearrangement joins TRBV28 to TRBJ2-7, with 7 bases matching TRBD1. Germline lookup yields CDR1 MDHEN and CDR2 SYDVKM. V gave up 6 bases and J gave up 5 bases; unmatched junction bases: 4. The CDR3 consists of 12 residues.

V usage is TRBV7-2 and J usage is TRBJ1-5; D is undetermined. Looked up from germline, CDR1 is SGHTA and CDR2 is FQGNSA. This CDR3 is 14 amino acids long. V was clipped by 2 bases and J by 0 bases, with 5 bases between them. The CDR3 DNA follows: TGTGCCAGCAGCTTATGGGGTAGCAATCAGCCCCAGCATTTT. This sequence encodes CASSLWGSNQPQHF.

J is TRBJ2-7 and V is TRBV7-2; D is uncertain. The CDR3 is 15 residues long. V was trimmed by 5 bases and J by 0 bases, leaving 14 bases between them. Germline V CDR1 and CDR2: SGHTA, FQGNSA. In DNA, the CDR3 is TGTGCCAGCAGCACTGAAATGGCAGTCTCCTACGAGCAGTACTTC. Amino acid sequence: CASSTEMAVSYEQYF.

The rearrangement joins TRBV9 to TRBJ2-2; the D is unclear. This CDR3 spans 13 amino acids. Germline V gene lookup returns CDR1 SGDLS and CDR2 YYNGEE. V shed 3 bases and J shed 5 bases, with 8 bases lying between them. The CDR3 nucleotides are TGTGCCAGCAGCGCCCCTGTTACCGGGGAGCTGTTTTTT. Residues: CASSAPVTGELFF. The entire variable domain, with the rest obtained from reference TRBV9 and TRBJ2-2, is as follows: DSGVTQTPKHLITATGQRVTLRCSPRSGDLSVYWYQQSLDQGLQFLIQYYNGEERAKGNILERFSAQQFPDLHSELNLSSLELGDSALYFCASSAPVTGELFFGEGSRLTVL.

This clone has more than one count but fewer than ten. The genes are TRBV6-6 and TRBJ2-3; 7 nucleotides match TRBD2. Germline CDR1 is MNHNY and CDR2 is SVGAGI (reference sequence). The CDR3 is 14 amino acids. Trimming removed 8 bases from V and 0 bases from J; junction bases left unmatched: 5. The CDR3: CASGGEGSTDTQYF. The DNA for the CDR3 is TGTGCCAGCGGCGGGGAGGGGAGCACAGATACGCAGTATTTT.

The rearrangement joins TRBV7-9 to TRBJ2-2; possible D gene TRBD2, 6 bases. The germline V gene has CDR1 SEHNR and CDR2 FQNEAQ (reference sequence). The V end was cut by 5 bases, the J end by 5 bases, with 15 bases between. This CDR3 has 15 residues. The CDR3 DNA reads as TGTGCCAGCAGCCCACGGAGGGTTGGGACCGGGGAGCTGTTTTTT. It codes for CASSPRRVGTGELFF.

The chain recombines TRBV5-1 with TRBJ2-7; TRBD2 matches 11 bases. This CDR3 is 18 amino acids long. Unmatched junction bases numbered 16, after V lost 6 bases and J lost 2 bases. Per germline, CDR1 SGHRS and CDR2 YFSETQ. The CDR3 nucleotides are TGCGCCAGCAATCCGGGGAGGCTAGCGGGAGGAGGTCCCTACGAGCAGTACTTC. As protein: CASNPGRLAGGGPYEQYF.